Listed below are T cell receptor beta chains from one sample, sequenced in a study of cytomegalovirus exposure and HLA in healthy donors. Assay used: immunoSEQ multiplex PCR; TCRdb lists only in-frame clones, some missing. The sample lists about 110,000 clones; roughly nine tenths were seen once. Sequencing used PBMCs. All receptors derive from a woman aged 18-30 years in good health and CMV-seropositive. The CDR3 runs from the conserved cysteine through the conserved F or W. The D gene is left open where the match is weak. Size values are once, few and many counts, or a class for expanded clones, and some rows have none.

NA	TRBV2	few	TRBJ2-7	CASSVDSSGEQYF	TGTGCCAGCAGTGTTGACAGCTCGGGCGAGCAGTACTTC
TRBD2	TRBV27	NA	TRBJ2-3	CASRIAGSLDTQYF	TGTGCCAGCAGAATAGCGGGGAGCCTAGATACGCAGTATTTT
NA	TRBV27	NA	TRBJ2-1	CASSARIADNEQFF	TGTGCCAGCAGTGCTCGGATAGCCGACAATGAGCAGTTCTTC
TRBD1	TRBV4-2	NA	TRBJ1-2	CASSQVEAGGNYGYTF	TGTGCCAGCAGCCAAGTTGAAGCAGGGGGCAACTATGGCTACACCTTC
NA	TRBV23-1	medium-sized	TRBJ1-1	CASSQSLGQDTEAFF	TGCGCCAGCAGTCAATCCCTGGGGCAGGACACTGAAGCTTTCTTT
NA	TRBV28	NA	TRBJ2-2	CASSPRLNTGELFF	TGTGCCAGCAGTCCTAGACTCAACACCGGGGAGCTGTTTTTT
TRBD1	TRBV19	few	TRBJ1-5	CATSTGPNQPQHF	TGTGCCACCTCGACAGGGCCCAATCAGCCCCAGCATTTT
NA	TRBV4-2	NA	TRBJ2-7	CASSQEVVSYEQYF	TGTGCCAGCAGCCAAGAGGTAGTCTCCTACGAGCAGTACTTC
NA	TRBV7-9	NA	TRBJ1-2	CASSVSEEGYTF	TGTGCCAGCAGCGTCAGTGAGGAGGGCTACACCTTC
TRBD2	TRBV28	NA	TRBJ2-5	CASSENVAGKETQYF	TGTGCCAGCAGTGAAAATGTAGCGGGGAAGGAGACCCAGTACTTC
NA	TRBV27	NA	TRBJ2-5	CASLGGGGETQYF	TGTGCCAGCCTTGGGGGGGGCGGGGAGACCCAGTACTTC
NA	TRBV28	NA	TRBJ2-1	CASSLVVLEQFF	TGTGCCAGCAGTCTTGTGGTACTCGAGCAGTTCTTC
TRBD2	TRBV9	NA	TRBJ2-3	CASSVGWGTSGGADTQYF	TGTGCCAGCAGCGTAGGTTGGGGGACTAGCGGGGGGGCAGATACGCAGTATTTT
TRBD1	TRBV28	NA	TRBJ2-6	CASSLSGQGAHFGANVLTF	TGTGCCAGCAGTTTATCCGGACAGGGGGCGCATTTTGGGGCCAACGTCCTGACTTTC
NA	TRBV19	NA	TRBJ1-2	CASKVGKPNYGYTF	TGTGCCAGTAAGGTCGGGAAGCCTAACTATGGCTACACCTTC
TRBD1	TRBV18	NA	TRBJ1-3	CASSLQGRNTIYF	TGTGCCAGCTCATTACAGGGGAGGAACACCATATATTTT
NA	TRBV13	NA	TRBJ2-4	CASSYGSDLAKNIQYF	TGTGCCAGCAGCTACGGGTCTGACCTAGCCAAAAACATTCAGTACTTC
TRBD1	TRBV7-9	NA	TRBJ2-7	CASSDKTGGRGGNEQYF	TGTGCCAGCAGCGACAAGACAGGGGGCCGGGGGGGAAACGAGCAGTACTTC
NA	TRBV7-9	NA	TRBJ1-2	CASSLGSEHYGYTF	TGTGCCAGCAGCTTAGGGTCGGAGCACTATGGCTACACCTTC